Listed here are 16 T cell receptor beta chains from one sample, sequenced in a study of T cell responses to AZD1222 COVID-19 vaccine (dated by TCRdb to the early 2020s). Library prep was done by the immunoSEQ multiplex PCR assay. This immuneACCESS table, as held by TCRdb, lists in-frame sequences with V and J called but not all clones. Of the missing ones, under half trace to an unresolved V gene in checked studies; the others have no known cause. Recorded for this sample are more than 55,000 clones; 60% to 85% of them occurred a single time. The top ten clones comprise around 3.5% of the sample. The label giving this sample's time point can be read as: about 28 days (+/-7) after the second vaccine dose. The sequencing used peripheral blood, collected 28 days after the second AZD1222 dose. Receptors were obtained from an adult who received the AZD1222 COVID-19 vaccine.

As to this clone: Relative to the germline gene, one junction end is altered; a read error may explain this. The chain carries TRBV5-6 and TRBJ1-3; D uncertain. This CDR3 is built from 14 residues. CDR1 is SGHDT, CDR2 YYEEEE, per germline. The CDR3 reads CASSLGGPRTSLDF. CDR3 coding DNA: TGTGCCAGCAGCTTGGGTGGGCCTCGGACGTCACTTGATTTT.

This clone appeared a few times. The rearrangement links TRBV5-1 to TRBJ2-7; D assignment may be TRBD1 or TRBD2 (5 bases each). Trimming took off 3 bases at V and 5 bases at J, with 18 bases between the two ends. Germline CDR1 reads SGHRS; CDR2 reads YFSETQ. The CDR3 is 15 residues long. CDR3 in DNA: TGCGCCAGCAGCTCCCGACAGACCGGGGTGGACGAGCAGTACTTC. This translates into CASSSRQTGVDEQYF.

The CDR3 sequence: CASGLTRGETQYF. The DNA for the CDR3 is TGTGCTAGTGGTTTAACCCGGGGTGAGACCCAGTACTTC. This chain joins TRBV12-5 and TRBJ2-5, with a weak D call TRBD2 (5 bases). Trimming shortened V by 3 bases and J by 5 bases, and 10 bases separated the two germline ends. The CDR3 has 13 amino acids. CDR1 is LGHNT, CDR2 FRNRAP, per germline.

This clone was observed a single time. V gene TRBV6-1 combines with J gene TRBJ2-4; no definite D call. The CDR3 has 15 residues. The V gene's germline CDR1 is MNHNS and CDR2 SASEGT. The V end was cut by 2 bases, the J end by 0 bases, with 8 bases between. CDR3 sequence: CASSETTIAKNIQYF. The CDR3 coding sequence is TGTGCCAGCAGTGAAACCACCATAGCCAAAAACATTCAGTACTTC.

This clone appeared a few times. This chain connects TRBV7-2 to TRBJ2-1, with 9 bases aligning to TRBD1. The CDR3 spans 16 residues. V trimming: 7 bases; J trimming: 15 bases; junction bases outside the gene matches: 22. CDR1 and CDR2 from the germline V gene are SGHTA and FQGNSA. CDR3 DNA: TGTGCCAGCACCCCCTGGTCGATGGACAGGGGAAAGGTGTTGTTCTTC. It translates to CASTPWSMDRGKVLFF.

V and J are TRBV11-2 and TRBJ1-5, with D unclear. Germline CDR1 reads SGHAT; CDR2 reads FQNNGV. Trimming took 5 bases from V and 4 from J, leaving 9 bases between them. The CDR3 consists of 13 residues. CDR3 sequence: CASSQSQNQPQHF. CDR3 nucleotides: TGTGCCAGCAGCCAGTCCCAAAATCAGCCCCAGCATTTT.

The chain carries TRBV5-1 and TRBJ1-3; possibly TRBD1 for D (5 bases). The CDR3 runs 14 residues. The germline CDR1 and CDR2 sequences are SGHRS and YFSETQ. Trimming stripped 3 bases from V and 3 bases from J, with 10 bases between. The CDR3 is CASSSQGGGNTIYF. CDR3 sequence (DNA): TGCGCCAGCAGCTCTCAGGGCGGTGGAAACACCATATATTTT. Based on the CDR3 plus reference TRBV5-1 and TRBJ1-3, the full variable domain is KAGVTQTPRYLIKTRGQQVTLSCSPISGHRSVSWYQQTPGQGLQFLFEYFSETQRNKGNFPGRFSGRQFSNSRSEMNVSTLELGDSALYLCASSSQGGGNTIYFGEGSWLTVV.

This clone was observed a handful of times. CDR3 DNA: TGTGCCAGCAGCCGGGAGCCGCATAATTCACCCCTCCACTTT. Protein: CASSREPHNSPLHF. J is TRBJ1-6 and V is TRBV7-3; no definite D call. The CDR3 is 14 residues long. The germline CDR1 and CDR2 sequences are SGHTA and FQGTGA. The germline V and J ends were trimmed by 5 bases and 5 bases, with 10 bases remaining between them.

CDR3 sequence: CASSLMNQPQHF. CDR3 coding DNA: TGTGCCAGCAGTCTGATGAATCAGCCCCAGCATTTT. The chain combines TRBV6-6 with TRBJ1-5; D is uncertain. CDR3 length equals 12 residues. Trimming shortened V by 5 bases and J by 4 bases, and 6 bases separated the two germline ends. From germline, CDR1 is MNHNY and CDR2 SVGAGI (reference sequence).

This clone has a handful of counts. The CDR3 DNA is TGTGCCAGCAGTCTGGGGGTCCCAGGGGCTGGAAACACCATATATTTT. This gives the protein CASSLGVPGAGNTIYF. This chain joins TRBV2 and TRBJ1-3; possibly TRBD1 for D (6 bases). V was cut by 5 bases and J by 2 bases, with 16 bases left in between. The CDR3 sequence is 16 residues long. The germline gives CDR1 SNHLY, CDR2 FYNNEI.

The gene calls are TRBV5-6 and TRBJ2-2; the D is unclear. V was pared by 4 bases and J by 0 bases, with 7 bases between. From germline, CDR1 is SGHDT and CDR2 YYEEEE. The CDR3 sequence is 14 residues long. Here the CDR3 reads CASSRASNTGELFF. The CDR3 DNA follows: TGTGCCAGCAGCAGGGCTTCGAACACCGGGGAGCTGTTTTTT.

Judged by abundance, this clone is medium-sized. This chain connects TRBV11-1 to TRBJ2-5; unclear D gene. Germline CDR1 and CDR2: SGHAT and FQDESV (reference sequence). The CDR3 length is 13 residues. V lost 8 bases and J 1 base, leaving 11 bases between the germline ends. The CDR3: CASSPGFQETQYF. Written as DNA, the CDR3 is TGTGCCAGCTCTCCCGGGTTCCAAGAGACCCAGTACTTC. Together with reference TRBV11-1 and TRBJ2-5, the CDR3 gives the full variable domain: EAEVAQSPRYKITEKSQAVAFWCDPISGHATLYWYRQILGQGPELLVQFQDESVVDDSQLPKDRFSAERLKGVDSTLKIQPAELGDSAMYLCASSPGFQETQYFGPGTRLLVL.

The V and J genes are TRBV5-4 and TRBJ1-2; no reliable D call. The ends were cut back, 4 bases at V and 4 bases at J, with 20 bases in the middle. The germline V gene has CDR1 SGHNT and CDR2 YYREEE (reference sequence). The CDR3 has 16 residues. For the CDR3, the DNA is TGTGCCAGCAGCCCGGGAAACGACATCTCTAGCTATGGCTACACCTTC. The encoded protein is CASSPGNDISSYGYTF.

V and J are TRBV4-2 and TRBJ1-2; TRBD1 matches 7 bases. Germline V gene lookup returns CDR1 LGHNA and CDR2 YNFKEQ. V shed 0 bases and J 8 bases; nucleotides not matched to a gene: 9. There are 15 residues in the CDR3. CDR3 coding DNA: TGTGCCAGCAGCCAAGACGAAGGGGGCGCGATCGGCTACACCTTC. It translates to CASSQDEGGAIGYTF.

V and J are TRBV5-1 and TRBJ2-7; 8 nucleotides line up with TRBD1. With 4 bases clipped from V and 5 bases from J, the junction kept 11 bases outside the gene matches. The CDR3 runs to 15 residues. Looked up from germline, CDR1 is SGHRS and CDR2 is YFSETQ. The CDR3 DNA reads TGCGCCAGCAGCACGGGACTGCAGGGGGCGCACGAGCAGTACTTC. Translating gives CASSTGLQGAHEQYF.

The genes are TRBV15 and TRBJ1-6; D gene ambiguous. This CDR3 comprises 14 residues. Trimming removed 0 bases at V and 10 bases at J, with 10 bases between. Germline V gene sequence: CDR1 LNHNV, CDR2 YYDKDF (reference sequence). The CDR3 sequence is CATSRDTADSPLHF. The CDR3 DNA follows: TGTGCCACCAGCAGAGACACTGCCGACTCACCCCTCCACTTT.